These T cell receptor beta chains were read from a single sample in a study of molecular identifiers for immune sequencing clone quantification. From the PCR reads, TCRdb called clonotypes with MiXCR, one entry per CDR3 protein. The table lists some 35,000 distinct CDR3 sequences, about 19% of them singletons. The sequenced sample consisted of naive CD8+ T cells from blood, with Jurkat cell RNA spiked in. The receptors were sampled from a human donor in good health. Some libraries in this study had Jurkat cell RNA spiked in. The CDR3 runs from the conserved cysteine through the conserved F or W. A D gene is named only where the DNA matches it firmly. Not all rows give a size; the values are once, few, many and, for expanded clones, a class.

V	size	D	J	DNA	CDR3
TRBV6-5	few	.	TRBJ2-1	TGTGCCAGCAGTTACTCCGGGTACAATGAGCAGTTCTTC	CASSYSGYNEQFF
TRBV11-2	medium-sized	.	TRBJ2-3	TGTGCCAGCAGCTTAGAAGACAGTGCTGCCTCAGATACGCAGTATTTT	CASSLEDSAASDTQYF
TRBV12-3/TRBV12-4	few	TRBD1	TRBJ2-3	TGTGCCAGCAGTTTAGCCGGGACAGGGATTAGCCCTACAGATAGGCAGTATTTT	CASSLAGTGISPTDRQYF
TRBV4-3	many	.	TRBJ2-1	TGCGCCAGCAGCCAAGATTCGGGCCCCTCCTACAATGAGCAGTTCTTC	CASSQDSGPSYNEQFF
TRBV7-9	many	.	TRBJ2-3	TGTGCCAGCAGCTTAGTTGGTGGGTTAGCGGTCGACGCGGTAGATACGCAGTATTTT	CASSLVGGLAVDAVDTQYF
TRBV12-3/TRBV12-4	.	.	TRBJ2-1	TGTGCCAGCGGTGAACCCTACAATGAGCAGTTCTTC	CASGEPYNEQFF
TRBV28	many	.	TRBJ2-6	TGTGCCAGCAGTTTAAACCCGGGGCTCTCTGGGGCCAACGTCCTGACTTTC	CASSLNPGLSGANVLTF
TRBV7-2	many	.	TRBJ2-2	TGTGCCAGCGAAGTACAGTCGAACACCGGGGAGCTGTTTTTT	CASEVQSNTGELFF
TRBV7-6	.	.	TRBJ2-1	TGTGCCAGCAGCTTAGAGAGAGGAACCTACAATGAGCAGTTCTTC	CASSLERGTYNEQFF
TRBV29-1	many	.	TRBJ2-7	TGCAGCGTTGATGTGACAGGTGGAGAGCAGTACTTC	CSVDVTGGEQYF
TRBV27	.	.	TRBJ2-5	TGTGCCAGCAGCATCAGAGGAGAGACCCAGTACTTC	CASSIRGETQYF
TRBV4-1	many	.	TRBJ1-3	TGCGCCAGCAGCCAAGAAGCCCGCTCTGGAAACACCATATATTTT	CASSQEARSGNTIYF
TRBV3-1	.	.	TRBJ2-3	TGTGCCAGCAGCCCTAGCCCCACAGATACGCAGTATTTT	CASSPSPTDTQYF
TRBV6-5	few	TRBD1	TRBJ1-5	TGTGCCAGCAGTTCCGGACAGGCGAATCAGCCCCAGCATTTT	CASSSGQANQPQHF
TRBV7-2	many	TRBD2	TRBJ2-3	TGTGCCAGCAGCTCAACCCCCGGGACTAGCGACGATACGCAGTATTTT	CASSSTPGTSDDTQYF
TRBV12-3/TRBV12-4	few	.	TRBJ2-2	TGTGCCAGCAGTTTATATTTCAGGGGGGTAGTCTCGGACACCGGGGAGCTGTTTTTT	CASSLYFRGVVSDTGELFF
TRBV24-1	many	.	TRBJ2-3	TGTGCCACCAGTGATTTTAGGAGGGGGAGCAGCACAGATACGCAGTATTTT	CATSDFRRGSSTDTQYF
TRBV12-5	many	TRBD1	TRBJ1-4	TGTGCTAGTGGTTCCGCAGGGGGGGCTAATGAAAAACTGTTTTTT	CASGSAGGANEKLFF
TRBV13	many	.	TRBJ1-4	TGTGCCAGCAGCTTAGGGGGTGAAAAACTGTTTTTT	CASSLGGEKLFF
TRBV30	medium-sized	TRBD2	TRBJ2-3	TGTGCCTGGAGTATCGGGGGGACTAGCACAGATACGCAGTATTTT	CAWSIGGTSTDTQYF
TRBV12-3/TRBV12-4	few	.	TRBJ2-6	TGTGCCAGCAGTTTAGAGTCCATTGTTGGGGGAAATGGGGCCAACGTCCTGACTTTC	CASSLESIVGGNGANVLTF
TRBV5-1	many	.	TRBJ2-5	TGCGCCAGCAGCCCCGCGGAGCGGGCGCACCAAGAGACCCAGTACTTC	CASSPAERAHQETQYF
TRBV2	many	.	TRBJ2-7	TGTGCCAGCAGTGAAGCGGTTCTGGGCCCCTACGAGCAGTACTTC	CASSEAVLGPYEQYF
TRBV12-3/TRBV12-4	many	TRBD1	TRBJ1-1	TGTGCCAGCAGTTTAGAGGGGGCAGGGTCTGAAGCTTTCTTT	CASSLEGAGSEAFF
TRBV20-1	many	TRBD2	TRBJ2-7	TGCAGTGCTAGAGATTCAGGGACTAGCGGGGAGAGCGAGCAGTACTTC	CSARDSGTSGESEQYF
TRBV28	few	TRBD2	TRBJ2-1	TGTGCCAGCAGTTTTCGCGGGACTAGATTCCATGAGCAGTTCTTC	CASSFRGTRFHEQFF
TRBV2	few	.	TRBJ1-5	TGTGCCAGCAGGCCACAGGGCAATCAGCCCCAGCATTTT	CASRPQGNQPQHF
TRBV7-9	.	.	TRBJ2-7	TGTGCCAGCAGCTTATTGGAGTACGAGCAGTACTTC	CASSLLEYEQYF
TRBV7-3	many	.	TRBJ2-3	TGTGCCAGCAGCTTAACGGGAGGTGGGACAGATACGCAGTATTTT	CASSLTGGGTDTQYF
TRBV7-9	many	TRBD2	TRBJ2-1	TGTGCCAGCATTGTAGCGGGAGGGCCCAATGAGCAGTTCTTC	CASIVAGGPNEQFF
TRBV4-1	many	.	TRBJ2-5	TGCGCCAGCAGCCAAGGCCTCCAAGAGACCCAGTACTTC	CASSQGLQETQYF
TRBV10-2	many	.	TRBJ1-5	TGCGCCAGCAGTGAGTACGGGTATCAGCCCCAGCATTTT	CASSEYGYQPQHF
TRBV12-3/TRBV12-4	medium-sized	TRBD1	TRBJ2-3	TGTGCCAGCAGTTTAGCCGGACAGGGGGCAGGAGATACGCAGTATTTT	CASSLAGQGAGDTQYF
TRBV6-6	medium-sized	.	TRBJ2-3	TGTGCCAGCAGTTACACAGGGTCAGATACGCAGTATTTT	CASSYTGSDTQYF
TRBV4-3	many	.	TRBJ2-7	TGCGCCAGCAGCCAAGATGCCGTCCGGGGGCTATCCTACGAGCAGTACTTC	CASSQDAVRGLSYEQYF